The rows below give T cell receptor beta chains drawn from one sample of a study of blood T cell repertoires in COVID-19. Only in-frame clones appear in the TCRdb table, and some are missing; sequencing was by immunoSEQ multiplex PCR. Here the sample spans about 78,000 clones, more than 75% being singletons. The sequencing sample was made of peripheral blood. Source of these receptors: a man aged 45 to 65 with active or convalescent COVID-19. Each CDR3 is given with its conserved first and last residue. The order of the fields is CDR3 length, D gene, V gene, CDR3 protein. A D gene is named only where the DNA matches it firmly.

CDR3 length: 14; D gene: TRBD2; V gene: TRBV19; CDR3 protein: CASSMSGVGDTQYF
CDR3 length: 17; D gene: TRBD1; V gene: TRBV10-3; CDR3 protein: CAISLGGQADLSYEQYF
CDR3 length: 14; D gene: TRBD1; V gene: TRBV11-2; CDR3 protein: CASSLGQGAQPQHF
CDR3 length: 14; D gene: -; V gene: TRBV7-9; CDR3 protein: CASSSSREQETQYF
CDR3 length: 13; D gene: -; V gene: TRBV30; CDR3 protein: CAWAGQGGGELFF
CDR3 length: 18; D gene: TRBD2; V gene: TRBV4-3; CDR3 protein: CASSQVGLAGDGTGELFF
CDR3 length: 15; D gene: -; V gene: TRBV7-2; CDR3 protein: CASSLVAGPTYGYTF
CDR3 length: 15; D gene: -; V gene: TRBV4-1; CDR3 protein: CASSQSHGPDMEQYF
CDR3 length: 13; D gene: -; V gene: TRBV10-1; CDR3 protein: CASTMRQGGEQFF
CDR3 length: 15; D gene: -; V gene: TRBV7-9; CDR3 protein: CASSPRQASYNEQFF